The entry below describes one TCR beta chain. Its antigen is unknown. Base qualities are not recorded, but no much larger clone differs from it by a single base. The source of the sample is a study of Tregs in tolerant kidney transplant recipients (dated by TCRdb to between 2017 and 2020). Turning to the overall study: The study used TCRbeta sequencing to identify donor-specific regulatory T cells before combined kidney and bone marrow transplantation, then tracked those cells after transplant. Several methods of expanding Tregs specific for an allogeneic donor were compared by TCRbeta repertoire sequencing in a few healthy controls. Broader findings and caveats from the paper: The most biologically relevant and donor-specific TCRbeta repertoire appeared to be identified by expanding Tregs with activated donor B cells. The study was constrained by small patient numbers, and validation of the findings is required in larger populations and under other immunosuppression protocols. Biological reproducibility was not directly addressed, though technical replication error appeared minimal.

For TCRbeta CDR3 sequencing, genomic DNA from the sorted cells was extracted using the QIAGEN DNeasy Blood and Tissue Kit. High-throughput TCRbeta CDR3 sequencing, including PCR amplification with bias correction and internal controls, was performed commercially through immunoSEQ. Regarding the original processing steps: Unique productive TCRbeta sequences were defined by CDR3 nucleotide sequence when primers matched and otherwise by CDR3 amino acid sequence together with Vbeta and Jbeta genes. Sorting error was corrected by removing sequences shared between sorted populations at a frequency ratio of 2:1 or less, and the remaining shared sequences were assigned to the higher population. Donor-reactive sequences were defined as at least 5-fold expanded in CFSE-low cells versus unstimulated cells, with frequency of at least 0.01% in CFSE-low cells. Jensen-Shannon divergence, calculated on the top 100 TCRbeta sequences ranked by frequency, was used to quantify repertoire divergence. When a sample had multiple sequencing runs, each run was corrected for sorting error separately and the runs were then pooled. Imported from immuneACCESS, the table was reduced by TCRdb to in-frame sequences with V and J called. These copies leave out some clones; in studies compared against another copy, an unresolved V gene accounts for under half, and the cause of the remainder is not known. V and J calls and clone size are copied from that table; D and trimming were computed from the DNA. The sample contains 110,000 or so clones, 92% of them found a single time. The leading ten clones occupy approximately 0.6% of the sample.

Unstimulated Tregs (CD4+CD25+CD127-), CD4+ non-Tregs (CD4+CD25-), CD4 and CD8 cells were FACS-sorted from thawed PBMCs. Healthy control blood was obtained either as purchased buffy coats or from healthy volunteers. Healthy control blood was processed by Ficoll density gradient to PBMCs and cryopreserved; patient PBMCs were collected before and after transplant. This receptor was obtained from a human donor in good health. Input material: CD4+ T cells from blood.

The CDR3 corresponds to CASRRGQDSYNEQFF. Read as DNA, the sequence is TGTGCCAGCAGACGGGGACAGGACTCCTACAATGAGCAGTTCTTC. In this chain, TRBV2 is recombined with TRBJ2-1; 8 of the junction bases match TRBD1. Its CDR3 holds 15 amino acids, cysteine through phenylalanine. The read is trimmed to its CDR3 DNA, 45 bases read in frame from base 1. V loses 6 bases at its end and J loses 0 bases; junction bases beyond the gene matches: 4. Based on the germline V gene, the CDR1 and CDR2 sequences are SNHLY and FYNNEI.